Listed here are 3 T cell receptor beta chains from one sample, sequenced in a study of T cell repertoires in cytomegalovirus infection. MiXCR, applied by TCRdb to the reads, yields one record per CDR3 protein. This table has hundreds of thousands of distinct CDR3 sequences, around a tenth appearing once. The sample taken for sequencing was PBMCs. Source of these receptors: a human donor in good health (CMV status not recorded). Some clones in this sample may be carry-over from other donors' samples.

This clonotype was found a few times. The V call is TRBV29-1, the J call TRBJ1-1; 9 bases fit TRBD1. The V and J ends lost 7 bases and 4 bases, in that order; junction bases with no gene match: 7. Germline V gives CDR1 SQVTM, CDR2 ANQGSEA. The CDR3 is made up of 13 amino acids. In nucleotides, the CDR3 is TGCAGCGCGGGACAGGGTCGAGGCACTGAAGCTTTCTTT. Its translation is CSAGQGRGTEAFF.

The rearrangement uses TRBV28 and TRBJ1-1; D not resolved. This CDR3 region has 12 residues. Germline V gene lookup returns CDR1 MDHEN and CDR2 SYDVKM. Trimming removed 7 bases from V and 4 bases from J, with 10 bases in between. The CDR3 loop reads CASTLGFTEAFF. For the CDR3, the DNA is TGTGCCAGCACTCTGGGCTTCACTGAAGCTTTCTTT.

This clonotype came up many times. The rearrangement links TRBV7-2 to TRBJ1-3; D remains ambiguous. The CDR3 sequence is 14 residues long. V was shortened by 3 bases and J by 4 bases, with 10 bases between the two germline ends. The V gene's germline CDR1 is SGHTA and CDR2 FQGNSA. CDR3 amino acids: CASSFSDGGNTIYF. The CDR3 DNA reads as TGTGCCAGCAGCTTTTCGGACGGGGGAAACACCATATATTTT.